The clone carrying this T cell receptor (beta chain) was seen at least ten times. Preparation of the TCRbeta library involved a method that used unique molecular identifiers. TCRdb re-analysed the PCR reads in MiXCR, keeping a single row per CDR3 protein. The sample gives more than 300,000 distinct CDR3 sequences, 15% to 20% of which show up once; around 43% is in the top ten. The data belong to a study of T-cell reconstitution after alpha-beta-depleted transplantation in children. The ends were cut back, 6 bases at V and 3 bases at J, with 12 bases in the middle. There are 13 residues in the CDR3. This chain joins TRBV12-3 or TRBV12-4 and TRBJ2-7; a weak D match, TRBD1 (5 bases). The receptor was derived from a male patient between 2 and 10 years old who had a stem cell transplant for acute lymphoblastic leukemia, so the T cells may come from the graft donor. Sequenced here: PBMCs, mostly from graft donor cells, sampled 360 days after TCRalphabeta/CD19-depleted stem cell transplant. The CDR3 here is CASSPQGYYEQYF. The CDR3, as DNA: TGTGCCAGCAGCCCTCAGGGTTACTACGAGCAGTACTTC.